These 32 T cell receptor beta chains originate from one sample sequenced in a study of blood T cells in healthy people across ages. The second PCR ran about 6 to 12 cycles with a sample-barcoded 5' primer and J-beta primers. One entry per CDR3 protein results from TCRdb running MiXCR on the 5' RACE reads. The sample shows some 930,000 distinct CDR3 sequences, roughly 28% of them seen only once. This sample was also put to use in a study of T cells of mothers and their children.

The sequenced sample was blood. The receptors come from a woman aged 40 to 50 in good health.

This sequence joins TRBV7-2 and TRBJ2-3; 10 nucleotides match TRBD2. V gave up 5 bases and J gave up 5 bases; unmatched junction bases: 10. Per the germline V gene, CDR1 is SGHTA and CDR2 is FQGNSA. This CDR3 region has 16 residues. In nucleotides, the CDR3 is TGTGCCAGCAGCCCCCCCGGACTAGCGGTCATAGATACGCAGTATTTT. Amino acids: CASSPPGLAVIDTQYF.

A note on this clonotype: One junction end does not reproduce the germline sequence, and a read error may be involved. V and J are TRBV27 and TRBJ2-7; D is unresolved. Germline lookup yields CDR1 MNHEY and CDR2 SMNVEV (reference sequence). CDR3 length: 14 amino acids. The CDR3 spells CTSSPYQFSYEQYF. DNA of the CDR3: TGTACCAGTAGTCCATACCAATTCTCCTACGAGCAGTACTTC.

This clonotype was counted a few times. The chain is built from TRBV12-3 or TRBV12-4 and TRBJ2-1; perhaps TRBD1 as D (6 bases). The CDR3 loop spans 14 amino acids. Trimming took 6 bases from V and 7 from J, leaving 16 bases between them. CDR3 sequence: CASRVLDRGNEQFF. CDR3 coding DNA: TGTGCCAGCAGGGTCCTGGACAGAGGGAATGAGCAGTTCTTC.

This clonotype was found a few times. The chain couples TRBV7-3 to TRBJ1-2, with 10 nucleotides matching TRBD1. Germline values: CDR1 SGHTA, CDR2 FQGTGA. The CDR3 consists of 15 residues. V trimming: 5 bases; J trimming: 3 bases; junction bases outside the gene matches: 6. The CDR3 DNA follows: TGTGCCAGCAGCCCCAGCGGGACAGGGGACTATGGCTACACCTTC. This translates into CASSPSGTGDYGYTF.

In its sample, this clonotype was seen once. An end of the junction does not agree with germline; a read error may underlie this. The chain recombines TRBV25-1 with TRBJ2-4, with 7 bases aligning to TRBD1. Germline V gives CDR1 MGHDK, CDR2 SYGVNS. This CDR3 comprises 14 residues. The CDR3 sequence is CASSEEGAKNIRYF. CDR3 in DNA: TGTGCCAGCAGTGAAGAGGGGGCCAAAAACATTCGGTACTTC.

A note on this clonotype: The germline gene is not matched at one end of the junction; a read error may be the cause. The V and J genes are TRBV15 and TRBJ1-5; D is possibly TRBD1 (5 bases). The germline V gene encodes CDR1 LNHNV and CDR2 YYDKDF (reference sequence). The CDR3 runs 16 residues. Here the CDR3 DNA reads TGTGCCGCCAGCAGTCTAAGGGGCAGCATTCAACAGCCCCAGCATTTT. This codes for CAASSLRGSIQQPQHF. The variable domain in full, completed from reference TRBV15 and TRBJ1-5, reads DAMVIQNPRYQVTQFGKPVTLSCSQTLNHNVMYWYQQKSSQAPKLLFHYYDKDFNNEADTPDNFQSRRPNTSFCFLDIRSPGLGDTAMYLCAASSLRGSIQQPQHFGDGTRLSIL.

The genes are TRBV7-6 and TRBJ1-2; 7 bases map to TRBD1. The CDR3 runs 14 residues. The V gene's germline CDR1 is SGHVS and CDR2 FNYEAQ. The V gene end was trimmed by 5 bases and the J gene end by 7 bases; junction bases not matched to a gene: 10. CDR3 in amino acids: CASSQDGQAGGYTF. CDR3 coding DNA: TGTGCCAGCAGCCAAGACGGACAGGCTGGTGGCTACACCTTC.

This clonotype was recorded many times. The chain is built from TRBV24-1 and TRBJ2-3; D is unclear. The CDR3 contains 13 residues. Trimming left V 3 bases short and J 0 bases short, with 3 bases between. Germline CDR1 and CDR2: KGHDR and SFDVKD. CDR3 region: CATSDGSTDTQYF. The CDR3 nucleotides read TGTGCCACCAGTGATGGGAGCACAGATACGCAGTATTTT.

This chain uses TRBV4-3 with TRBJ2-1, with D unclear. The CDR3 runs 15 residues. Germline V gene lookup returns CDR1 LGHNA and CDR2 YSLEER. V dropped 1 base and J dropped 8 bases, with 15 bases sitting between them. This chain's CDR3 is CASSQGLPALDEQFF. CDR3 in DNA: TGCGCCAGCAGCCAAGGACTCCCAGCGCTGGATGAGCAGTTCTTC.

This clonotype was counted ten times or more. The rearrangement uses TRBV7-8 and TRBJ2-7; D is undetermined. Trimming removed 7 bases at V and 0 bases at J, with 10 bases between. CDR1 is SGHVS and CDR2 is FQNEAQ in the germline V gene. The CDR3 length is 13 residues. The DNA of the CDR3 is TGTGCCAGCACGGACGCCGGCTCCTACGAGCAGTACTTC. It encodes CASTDAGSYEQYF.

This clonotype came up many times. V gene TRBV7-2 combines with J gene TRBJ2-7; TRBD1 matches at 9 bases. The germline gives CDR1 SGHTA, CDR2 FQGNSA. Germline trimming cut 9 bases from V and 2 bases from J; bases unmatched to any gene: 5. The CDR3 has 13 amino acids. The CDR3 reads CASWTGEAYEQYF. The CDR3 coding sequence is TGTGCCAGTTGGACAGGGGAGGCCTACGAGCAGTACTTC.

This chain joins TRBV9 and TRBJ2-5; 7 bases line up with TRBD1. CDR1 is SGDLS and CDR2 is YYNGEE in the germline V gene. The CDR3 has 15 residues. V was clipped by 4 bases and J by 5 bases; unmatched bases: 11. CDR3 residues: CASSPRGGGQETQYF. Written as DNA, the CDR3 is TGTGCCAGCAGCCCGCGAGGTGGGGGACAGGAGACCCAGTACTTC.

This clonotype has ten or more counts. V is TRBV18 and J is TRBJ1-1, with 9 bases that match TRBD1. The CDR3 extends over 13 amino acids. V shed 3 bases and J 5 bases; nucleotides not matched to a gene: 1. The germline CDR1 and CDR2 sequences are KGHSH and LQKENI. In DNA form, the CDR3 reads TGTGCCAGCTCACCGGACAGGGGTACTGAAGCTTTCTTT. Protein sequence: CASSPDRGTEAFF.

The chain uses TRBV12-3 or TRBV12-4 and TRBJ1-4; D is uncertain. The V gene lost 6 bases and the J gene lost 8 bases, with 10 bases spanning the gap. The CDR3 contains 12 residues. The CDR3 nucleotides read TGTGCCAGCAGCCCCTTTTCAGAAAAACTGTTTTTT. It specifies CASSPFSEKLFF.

Many counts were recorded for this clonotype. The chain links TRBV20-1 to TRBJ2-4; a possible D gene is TRBD2 (6 bases). The germline gives CDR1 DFQATT, CDR2 SNEGSKA (reference sequence). The CDR3 runs to 15 residues. V was shortened by 0 bases and J by 8 bases, with 17 bases between the two germline ends. CDR3 amino acids: CSARDRRTRGHIQYF. The DNA for the CDR3 is TGCAGTGCTAGAGATCGACGGACGCGGGGCCACATTCAGTACTTC.

This clonotype was counted once. This sequence joins TRBV6-6 and TRBJ1-2; D unclear. The CDR3 loop spans 12 amino acids. The V gene's germline CDR1 is MNHNY and CDR2 SVGAGI (reference sequence). Trimming took off 6 bases at V and 6 bases at J, with 11 bases between the two ends. The DNA of the CDR3 is TGTGCCAGCAGCGACACGACGAATGGCTACACCTTC. Protein product: CASSDTTNGYTF.

There are many counts of this clonotype. J is TRBJ2-1 and V is TRBV28; TRBD1 or TRBD2 may be the D gene (5 bases each). The germline CDR1 and CDR2 sequences are MDHEN and SYDVKM. The CDR3 totals 13 residues. V was pared by 6 bases and J by 9 bases, with 15 bases between. DNA of the CDR3: TGTGCCAGCAGCAGAAACCAGGGACGTGAGCAGTTCTTC. As protein: CASSRNQGREQFF.

The chain employs TRBV7-2 and TRBJ1-1, with 11 bases matching TRBD1. V shed 4 bases, J shed 5 bases, and the junction held 6 bases outside the gene matches. CDR1 SGHTA and CDR2 FQGNSA come from the germline V gene. CDR3 length equals 15 residues. CDR3 sequence (DNA): TGTGCCAGCAGCTACGGGACAGGGGGTGGTACTGAAGCTTTCTTT. Translation: CASSYGTGGGTEAFF.

As for this clonotype: It is likely a read error, because the conserved phenylalanine at the end of the CDR3 is missing. CDR3 residues: CASTARVWGTEAFC. The CDR3 bases are TGTGCCAGCACCGCGAGAGTCTGGGGGACTGAAGCTTTCTGT. The rearrangement joins TRBV28 to TRBJ1-1, with D possibly being TRBD1 (5 bases). Germline loops: CDR1 MDHEN, CDR2 SYDVKM. This CDR3 comprises 14 residues. V was shortened by 7 bases and J by 5 bases, with 17 bases between the two germline ends.

This clonotype was recorded a few times. A clone one base away is much larger, so this may be a read error. The CDR3 coding sequence is TGTGCCAGCAGTTCTGGACTAGCGCAGGGCGTTGAGCAGTACTTC. It is translated as CASSSGLAQGVEQYF. The chain has TRBV6-2 or TRBV6-3 and TRBJ2-5; 9 positions agree with TRBD2. The junction had 14 bases not matched to a gene; V was cut back by 4 bases and J by 11 bases. This CDR3 contains 15 residues. CDR1 and CDR2 from the germline V gene are MNHEY and SVGEGT.

This clonotype was counted once. This sequence may be a read error, since a much larger clone differs from it by one base. This chain links TRBV10-3 with TRBJ1-1, with TRBD1 identical over 7 bases. After removal of 8 bases from V and 1 base from J, the junction contained 7 bases not matched to a gene. CDR3 length: 14 amino acids. CDR1 and CDR2 from the germline V gene are ENHRY and SYGVKD. The CDR3 spells CAIGSGGQNTEAFF. Written as DNA, the CDR3 is TGTGCCATCGGTTCAGGGGGACAGAACACTGAAGCTTTCTTT.

A word on this clonotype: A read error may account for a junction end that differs from germline. This chain joins TRBV19 and TRBJ2-1; D is tentatively TRBD1 or TRBD2 (6 bases each). CDR3 length: 17 residues. Germline CDR1 LNHDA, CDR2 SQIVND (reference sequence). CDR3 nucleotide sequence: TGTGCCAGTAGTATAGATCCTGGCAGGGGAGGTAACAATGAGCAGTTTTTC. This translates into CASSIDPGRGGNNEQFF.

This chain links TRBV5-1 with TRBJ2-1; no reliable D call. Germline-derived CDR1 and CDR2 are SGHRS and YFSETQ. The CDR3 loop spans 13 amino acids. Trimming took 1 base from V and 5 from J, leaving 7 bases between them. The CDR3 sequence is CASSLPQNNEQFF. In DNA, the CDR3 is TGCGCCAGCAGCTTGCCCCAAAACAATGAGCAGTTCTTC.

The gene calls are TRBV12-3 or TRBV12-4 and TRBJ2-5; no clear D. Trimming shortened V by 5 bases and J by 4 bases, and 11 bases separated the two germline ends. This CDR3 is built from 13 residues. The CDR3 reads CASSPSVRETQYF. The CDR3 region has the DNA TGTGCCAGCAGTCCCAGCGTAAGAGAGACCCAGTACTTC.

V usage is TRBV27 and J usage is TRBJ2-7; D tentatively reads TRBD1 or TRBD2 (5 bases each). The CDR3 is made up of 16 amino acids. V dropped 5 bases and J dropped 3 bases, with 20 bases sitting between them. CDR1 MNHEY and CDR2 SMNVEV come from the germline V gene (reference sequence). The CDR3 bases are TGTGCCAGCAGTCGAGATTCGGGGCTGTCTATCTACGAGCAGTACTTC. Its protein product is CASSRDSGLSIYEQYF.

This clonotype was seen repeatedly, ten times or more. The chain joins TRBV20-1 to TRBJ2-1; D not certain. From germline, CDR1 is DFQATT and CDR2 SNEGSKA (reference sequence). The CDR3 contains 11 residues. The V end lost 3 bases, the J end lost 9 bases, and 9 bases lay between the germline ends. DNA of the CDR3: TGCAGTGCTAGGCCGATTGGTGAGCAGTTCTTC. Translation gives CSARPIGEQFF.

This CDR3 is CASSPPRGGADNSPLHF. The CDR3 DNA is TGTGCCAGCAGTCCGCCCCGAGGGGGGGCCGATAATTCACCCCTCCACTTT. This chain joins TRBV6-1 and TRBJ1-6, with D perhaps TRBD1 (6 bases). Deletions cut 5 bases from V and 5 bases from J, with 19 bases between. The CDR3 is 17 amino acids. Germline V gives CDR1 MNHNS, CDR2 SASEGT.

This clonotype has more than one count but fewer than ten. The chain employs TRBV12-3 or TRBV12-4 and TRBJ1-4; no clear D. The length of the CDR3 is 14 residues. Deletions cut 5 bases from V and 6 bases from J, with 13 bases between. CDR3 residues: CASSPDLVYEKLFF. CDR3 in DNA: TGTGCCAGCAGTCCCGATCTGGTCTATGAAAAACTGTTTTTT.

The rearrangement joins TRBV7-2 to TRBJ1-5, with 8 bases matching TRBD1. The CDR3 runs 15 residues. With 5 bases clipped from V and 6 bases from J, the junction kept 9 bases outside the gene matches. The germline CDR1 and CDR2 sequences are SGHTA and FQGNSA. This CDR3 reads CASSDRQGQGQPQHF. The DNA for the CDR3 is TGTGCCAGCAGCGATCGACAGGGGCAGGGTCAGCCCCAGCATTTT. Looking up the rest from reference TRBV7-2 and TRBJ1-5 gives the full variable domain: GAGVSQSPSNKVTEKGKDVELRCDPISGHTALYWYRQSLGQGLEFLIYFQGNSAPDKSGLPSDRFSAERTGGSVSTLTIQRTQQEDSAVYLCASSDRQGQGQPQHFGDGTRLSIL.

This clonotype showed up many times. V is TRBV6-2 or TRBV6-3 and J is TRBJ2-7; D is tentatively TRBD1 or TRBD2 (5 bases each). The CDR3 covers 16 residues. V dropped 5 bases and J dropped 2 bases, with 19 bases sitting between them. In germline, CDR1 is MNHEY, CDR2 SVGEGT. For the CDR3, the DNA is TGTGCCAGCAGTCGTGGGACGGAAGTCTGGACCTACGAGCAGTACTTC. Protein product: CASSRGTEVWTYEQYF.

In its sample, this clonotype was seen a few times. This chain links TRBV7-9 with TRBJ2-1; the D is unclear. The V gene's germline CDR1 is SEHNR and CDR2 FQNEAQ (reference sequence). V was shortened by 1 base and J by 6 bases, with 7 bases between the two germline ends. The CDR3 has 13 residues. The CDR3 protein is CASSLGFSNEQFF. The CDR3 nucleotides are TGTGCCAGCAGCTTAGGATTCTCCAATGAGCAGTTCTTC.

The chain employs TRBV12-3 or TRBV12-4 and TRBJ2-7; D call uncertain. Trimming stripped 6 bases from V and 5 bases from J, with 11 bases between. The CDR3 spans 12 residues. The CDR3, as DNA: TGTGCCAGCAGCCCCACAGAGAACGAGCAGTACTTC. Amino acid sequence: CASSPTENEQYF.